This T cell receptor (beta chain) is from a study of blood T cells in healthy people across ages. Worth noting for this clonotype: Its antigen is not known.

The CDR3 length is 16 residues. CDR1 and CDR2 (germline): SGHAT, FQNNGV. The V and J ends lost 4 bases and 2 bases respectively, with 16 bases between them. Primed by a sample-barcoded 5' primer and a J-beta primer mix, a second PCR proceeded for 7 to 11 cycles. Each cDNA molecule was tagged by a template-switch adaptor with 12 random nucleotides. TCRdb passed the 5' RACE reads through MiXCR, listing each CDR3 protein once. The repertoire holds 790,000 or so distinct CDR3 sequences, with approximately 53% as singletons. Findings and limits, study-wide: Possibly confounding the expanded clonotype changes was the fact that donor CMV status was unknown.

Sequences were obtained from blood. This receptor was obtained from a man aged 35 to 55 in good health. This rearrangement joins TRBV11-2 to TRBJ2-3; D might be TRBD1 (5 bases). Here the CDR3 DNA reads TGTGCCAGCAGCTCCGACCGTAGACAGTTCACAGATACGCAGTATTTT. This sequence encodes CASSSDRRQFTDTQYF. Drawing the rest from reference TRBV11-2 and TRBJ2-3, the complete variable domain is EAGVAQSPRYKIIEKRQSVAFWCNPISGHATLYWYQQILGQGPKLLIQFQNNGVVDDSQLPKDRFSAERLKGVDSTLKIQPAKLEDSAVYLCASSSDRRQFTDTQYFGPGTRLTVL.